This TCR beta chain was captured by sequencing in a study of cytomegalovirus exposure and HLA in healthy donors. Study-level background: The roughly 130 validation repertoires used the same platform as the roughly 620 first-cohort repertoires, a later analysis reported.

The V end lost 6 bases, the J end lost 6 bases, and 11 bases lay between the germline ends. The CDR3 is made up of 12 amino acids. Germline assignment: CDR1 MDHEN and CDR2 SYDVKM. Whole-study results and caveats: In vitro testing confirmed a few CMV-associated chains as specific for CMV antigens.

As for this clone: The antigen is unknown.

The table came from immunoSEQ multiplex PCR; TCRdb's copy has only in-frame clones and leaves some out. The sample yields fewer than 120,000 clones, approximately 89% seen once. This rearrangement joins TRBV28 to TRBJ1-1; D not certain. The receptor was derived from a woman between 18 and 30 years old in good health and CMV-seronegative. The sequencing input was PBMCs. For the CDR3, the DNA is TGTGCCAGCAGCCTCAGGTTGGCTGAAGCTTTCTTT. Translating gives CASSLRLAEAFF.